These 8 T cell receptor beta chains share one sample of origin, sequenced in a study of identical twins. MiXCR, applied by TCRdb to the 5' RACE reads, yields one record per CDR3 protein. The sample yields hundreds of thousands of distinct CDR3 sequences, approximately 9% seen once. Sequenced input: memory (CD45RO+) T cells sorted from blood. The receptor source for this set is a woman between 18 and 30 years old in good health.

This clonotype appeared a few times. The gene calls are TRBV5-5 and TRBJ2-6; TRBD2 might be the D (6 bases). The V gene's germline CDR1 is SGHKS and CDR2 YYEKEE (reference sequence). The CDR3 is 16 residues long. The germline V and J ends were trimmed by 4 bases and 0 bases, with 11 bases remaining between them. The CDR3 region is CASSPGLASGANVLTF. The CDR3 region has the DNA TGTGCCAGCAGCCCGGGACTGGCCTCTGGGGCCAACGTCCTGACTTTC.

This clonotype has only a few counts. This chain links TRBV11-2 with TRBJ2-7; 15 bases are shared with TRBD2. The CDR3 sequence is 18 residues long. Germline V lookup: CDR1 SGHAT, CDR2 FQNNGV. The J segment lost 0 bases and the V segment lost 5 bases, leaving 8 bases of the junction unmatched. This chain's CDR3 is CASSTPGTSGGFSYEQYF. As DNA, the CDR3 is TGTGCCAGCAGCACCCCCGGGACTAGCGGGGGGTTCTCCTACGAGCAGTACTTC.

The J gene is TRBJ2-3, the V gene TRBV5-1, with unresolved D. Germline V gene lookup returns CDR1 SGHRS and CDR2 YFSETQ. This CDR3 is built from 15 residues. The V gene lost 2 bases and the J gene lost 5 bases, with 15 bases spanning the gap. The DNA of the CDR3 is TGCGCCAGCAGCTTAATCACCCTAGGAAAAGATACGCAGTATTTT. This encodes CASSLITLGKDTQYF.

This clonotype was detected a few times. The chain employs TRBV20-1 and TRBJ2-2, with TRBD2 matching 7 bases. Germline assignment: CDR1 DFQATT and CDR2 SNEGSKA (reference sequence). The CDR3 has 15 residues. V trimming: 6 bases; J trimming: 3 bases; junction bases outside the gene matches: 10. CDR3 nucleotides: TGCAGTGCCCCTGCGCGGGGGTTAGACACCGGGGAGCTGTTTTTT. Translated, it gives CSAPARGLDTGELFF.

CDR3 in amino acids: CASNPGTAYNEQFF. The CDR3 bases are TGTGCCAGCAATCCTGGGACCGCCTACAATGAGCAGTTCTTC. V is TRBV6-2 or TRBV6-3 and J is TRBJ2-1; D could derive from TRBD1 or TRBD2 (5 bases each). The CDR3 consists of 14 residues. Germline V gene data show CDR1 as MNHEY and CDR2 as SVGEGT. V lost 7 bases and J 2 bases, leaving 12 bases between the germline ends.

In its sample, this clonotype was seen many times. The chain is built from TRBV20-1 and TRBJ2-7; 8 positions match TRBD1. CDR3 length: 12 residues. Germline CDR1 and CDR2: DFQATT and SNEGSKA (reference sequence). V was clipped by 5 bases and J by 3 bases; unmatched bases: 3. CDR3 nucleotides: TGCAGTGCTCCCGGGACAGGCTACGAGCAGTACTTC. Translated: CSAPGTGYEQYF.

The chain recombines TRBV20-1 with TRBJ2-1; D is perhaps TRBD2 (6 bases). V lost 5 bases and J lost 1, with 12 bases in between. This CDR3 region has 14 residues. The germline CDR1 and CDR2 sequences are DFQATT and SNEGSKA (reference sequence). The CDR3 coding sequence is TGCAGTGCTTTGGACTACCGATCCTACAATGAGCAGTTCTTC. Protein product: CSALDYRSYNEQFF.

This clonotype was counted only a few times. CDR3 region: CASSLRPATEQFF. CDR3 DNA sequence: TGTGCCAGCAGCTTACGGCCCGCTACGGAGCAGTTCTTC. The chain carries TRBV11-2 and TRBJ2-1; D unresolved. Trimming removed 2 bases at V and 10 bases at J, with 12 bases between. Germline V CDR1 and CDR2: SGHAT, FQNNGV. This CDR3 contains 13 residues.